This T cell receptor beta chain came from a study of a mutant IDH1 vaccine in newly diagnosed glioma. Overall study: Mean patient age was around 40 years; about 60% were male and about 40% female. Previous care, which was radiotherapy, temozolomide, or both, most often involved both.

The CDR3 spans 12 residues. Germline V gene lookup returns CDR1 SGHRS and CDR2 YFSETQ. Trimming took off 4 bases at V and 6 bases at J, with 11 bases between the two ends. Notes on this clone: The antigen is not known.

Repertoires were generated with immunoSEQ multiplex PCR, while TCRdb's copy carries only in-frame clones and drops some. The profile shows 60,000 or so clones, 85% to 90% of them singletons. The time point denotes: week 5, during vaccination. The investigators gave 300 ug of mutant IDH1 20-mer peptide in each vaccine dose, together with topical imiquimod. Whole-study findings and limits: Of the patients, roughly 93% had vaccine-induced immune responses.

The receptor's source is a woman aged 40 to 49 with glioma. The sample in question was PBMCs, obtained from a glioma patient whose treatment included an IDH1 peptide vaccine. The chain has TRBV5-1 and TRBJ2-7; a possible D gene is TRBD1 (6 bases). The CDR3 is CASSPQGREQYF. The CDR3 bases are TGCGCCAGCAGCCCGCAGGGGCGCGAGCAGTACTTC.